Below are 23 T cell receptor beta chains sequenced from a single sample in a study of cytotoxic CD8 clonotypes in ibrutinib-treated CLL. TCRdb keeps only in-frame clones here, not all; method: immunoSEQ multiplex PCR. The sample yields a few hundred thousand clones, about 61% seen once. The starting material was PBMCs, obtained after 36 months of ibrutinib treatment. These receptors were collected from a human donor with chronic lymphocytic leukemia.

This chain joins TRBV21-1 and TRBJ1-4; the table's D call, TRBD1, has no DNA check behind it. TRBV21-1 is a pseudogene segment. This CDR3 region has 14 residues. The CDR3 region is CASSNKTGLGKLFF. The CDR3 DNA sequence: TGTGCCAGCAGCAATAAGACAGGATTGGGAAAACTGTTTTTT.

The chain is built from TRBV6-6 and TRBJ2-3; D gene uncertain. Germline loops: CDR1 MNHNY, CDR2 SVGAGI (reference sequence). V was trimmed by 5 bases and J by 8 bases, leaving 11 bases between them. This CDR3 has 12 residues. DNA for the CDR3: TGTGCCAGCAGTACCAGCGAAGGTACGCAGTATTTT. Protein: CASSTSEGTQYF.

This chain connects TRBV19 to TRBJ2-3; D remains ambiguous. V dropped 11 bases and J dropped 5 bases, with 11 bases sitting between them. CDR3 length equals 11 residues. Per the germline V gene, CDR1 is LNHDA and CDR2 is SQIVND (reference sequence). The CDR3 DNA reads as TGTGCCTGTGGGTACAGAGATACGCAGTATTTT. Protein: CACGYRDTQYF.

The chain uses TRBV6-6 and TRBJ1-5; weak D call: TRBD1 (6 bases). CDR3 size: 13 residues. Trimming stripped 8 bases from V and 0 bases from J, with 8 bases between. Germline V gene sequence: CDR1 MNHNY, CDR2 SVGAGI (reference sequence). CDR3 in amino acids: CASGTHSNQPQHF. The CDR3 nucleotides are TGTGCCAGCGGGACACATAGCAATCAGCCCCAGCATTTT.

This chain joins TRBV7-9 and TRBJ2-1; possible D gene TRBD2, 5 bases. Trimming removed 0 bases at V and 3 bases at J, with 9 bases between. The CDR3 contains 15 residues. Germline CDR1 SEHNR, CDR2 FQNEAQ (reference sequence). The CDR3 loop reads CASSLASGLYNEQFF. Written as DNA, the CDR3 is TGTGCCAGCAGCTTAGCCAGCGGACTCTACAATGAGCAGTTCTTC. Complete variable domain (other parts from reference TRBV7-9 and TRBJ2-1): DTGVSQNPRHKITKRGQNVTFRCDPISEHNRLYWYRQTLGQGPEFLTYFQNEAQLEKSRLLSDRFSAERPKGSFSTLEIQRTEQGDSAMYLCASSLASGLYNEQFFGPGTRLTVL.

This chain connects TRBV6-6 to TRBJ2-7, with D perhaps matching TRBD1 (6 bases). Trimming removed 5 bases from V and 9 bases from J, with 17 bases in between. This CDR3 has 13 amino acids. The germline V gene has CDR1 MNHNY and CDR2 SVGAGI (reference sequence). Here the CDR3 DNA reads TGTGCCAGCAGTCGGGACAACAGCTTGGGGCAGTACTTC. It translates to CASSRDNSLGQYF.

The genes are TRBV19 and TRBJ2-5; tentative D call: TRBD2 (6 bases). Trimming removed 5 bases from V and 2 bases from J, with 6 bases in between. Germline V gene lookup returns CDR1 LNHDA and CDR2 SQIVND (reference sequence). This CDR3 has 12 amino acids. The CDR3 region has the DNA TGTGCCAGTAGTGCGGGGCAAGAGACCCAGTACTTC. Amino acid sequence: CASSAGQETQYF.

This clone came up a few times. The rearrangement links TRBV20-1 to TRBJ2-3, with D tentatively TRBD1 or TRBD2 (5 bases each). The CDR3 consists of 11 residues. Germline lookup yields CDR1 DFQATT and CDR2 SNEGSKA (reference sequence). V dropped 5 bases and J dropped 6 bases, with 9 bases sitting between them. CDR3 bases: TGCAGTGCTTCGGGGACCGATACGCAGTATTTT. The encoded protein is CSASGTDTQYF.

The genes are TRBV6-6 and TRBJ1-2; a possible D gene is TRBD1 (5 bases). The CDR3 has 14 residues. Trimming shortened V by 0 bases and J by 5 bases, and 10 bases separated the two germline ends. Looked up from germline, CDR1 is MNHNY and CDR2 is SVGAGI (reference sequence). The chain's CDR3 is CASSYSADTYGYTF. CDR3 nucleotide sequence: TGTGCCAGCAGTTACTCGGCGGACACTTATGGCTACACCTTC.

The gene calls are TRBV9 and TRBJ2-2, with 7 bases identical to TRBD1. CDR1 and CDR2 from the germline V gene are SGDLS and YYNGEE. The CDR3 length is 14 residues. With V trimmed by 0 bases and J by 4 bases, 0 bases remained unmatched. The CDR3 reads CASSVGQGTGELFF. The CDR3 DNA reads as TGTGCCAGCAGCGTAGGACAGGGCACCGGGGAGCTGTTTTTT.

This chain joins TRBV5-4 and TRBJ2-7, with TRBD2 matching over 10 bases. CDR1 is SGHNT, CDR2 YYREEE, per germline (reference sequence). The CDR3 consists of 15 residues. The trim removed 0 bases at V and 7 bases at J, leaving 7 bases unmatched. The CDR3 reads CASSLGLAGVDEQYF. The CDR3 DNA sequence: TGTGCCAGCAGCTTGGGGCTAGCGGGAGTAGATGAGCAGTACTTC.

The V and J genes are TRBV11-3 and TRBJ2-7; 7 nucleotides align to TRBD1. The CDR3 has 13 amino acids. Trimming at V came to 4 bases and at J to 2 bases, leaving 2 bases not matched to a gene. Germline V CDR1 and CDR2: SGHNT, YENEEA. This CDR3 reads CASSYTGAYEQYF. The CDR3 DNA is TGTGCCAGCAGCTACACAGGGGCCTACGAGCAGTACTTC.

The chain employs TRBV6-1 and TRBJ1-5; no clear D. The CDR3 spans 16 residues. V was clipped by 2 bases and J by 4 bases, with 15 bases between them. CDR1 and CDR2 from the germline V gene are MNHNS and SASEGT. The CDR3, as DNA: TGTGCCAGCAGTGAAATCCGGAGGCAGACTAATCAGCCCCAGCATTTT. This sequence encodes CASSEIRRQTNQPQHF.

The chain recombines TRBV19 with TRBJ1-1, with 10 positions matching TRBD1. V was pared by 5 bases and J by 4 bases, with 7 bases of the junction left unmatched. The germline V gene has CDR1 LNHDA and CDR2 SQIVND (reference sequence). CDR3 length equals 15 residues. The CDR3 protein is CASSPRTGGGTEAFF. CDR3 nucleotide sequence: TGTGCCAGTAGTCCCCGGACAGGGGGAGGCACTGAAGCTTTCTTT.

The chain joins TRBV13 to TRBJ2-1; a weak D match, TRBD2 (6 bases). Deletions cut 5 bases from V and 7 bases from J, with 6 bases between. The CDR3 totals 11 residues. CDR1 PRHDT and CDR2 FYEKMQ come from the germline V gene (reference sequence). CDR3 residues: CASSGGNEQFF. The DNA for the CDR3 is TGTGCCAGCAGCGGAGGGAATGAGCAGTTCTTC.

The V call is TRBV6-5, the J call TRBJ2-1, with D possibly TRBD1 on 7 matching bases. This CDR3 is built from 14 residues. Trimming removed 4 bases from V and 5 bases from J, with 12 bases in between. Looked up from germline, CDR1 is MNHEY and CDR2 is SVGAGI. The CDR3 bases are TGTGCCAGCAGTTTGGGCAGGGGGGACAATGAGCAGTTCTTC. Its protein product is CASSLGRGDNEQFF.

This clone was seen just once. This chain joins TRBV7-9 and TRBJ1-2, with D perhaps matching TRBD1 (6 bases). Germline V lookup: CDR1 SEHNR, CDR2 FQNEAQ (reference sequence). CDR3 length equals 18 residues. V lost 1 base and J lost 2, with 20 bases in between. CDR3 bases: TGTGCCAGCAGCTTAGATTTTCGTTCAGGGAGGGGGAACTATGGCTACACCTTC. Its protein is CASSLDFRSGRGNYGYTF.

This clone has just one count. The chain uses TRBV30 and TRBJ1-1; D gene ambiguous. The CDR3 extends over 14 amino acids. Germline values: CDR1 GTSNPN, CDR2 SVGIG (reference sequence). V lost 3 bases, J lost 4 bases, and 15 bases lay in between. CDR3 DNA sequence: TGTGCCTGGAGAATCTGTCCGCGGGGCACTGAAGCTTTCTTT. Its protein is CAWRICPRGTEAFF.

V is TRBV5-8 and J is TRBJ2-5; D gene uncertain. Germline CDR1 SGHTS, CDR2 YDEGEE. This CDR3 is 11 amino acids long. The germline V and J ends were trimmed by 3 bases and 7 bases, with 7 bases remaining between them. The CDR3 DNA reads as TGTGCCAGCAGCTCTTCCGGGACCCAGTACTTC. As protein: CASSSSGTQYF.

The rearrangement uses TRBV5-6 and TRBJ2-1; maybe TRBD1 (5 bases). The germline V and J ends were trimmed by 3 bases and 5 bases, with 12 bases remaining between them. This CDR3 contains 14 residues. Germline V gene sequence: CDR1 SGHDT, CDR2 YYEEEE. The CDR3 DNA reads TGTGCCAGCAGCTCGGACATATTAAACAATGAGCAGTTCTTC. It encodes CASSSDILNNEQFF.

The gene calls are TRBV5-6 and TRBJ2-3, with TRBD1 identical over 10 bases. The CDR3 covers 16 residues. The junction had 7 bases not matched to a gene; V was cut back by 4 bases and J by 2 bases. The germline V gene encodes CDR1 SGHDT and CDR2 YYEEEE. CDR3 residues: CASSRTGGRHTDTQYF. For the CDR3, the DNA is TGTGCCAGCAGCCGGACAGGGGGTCGCCACACAGATACGCAGTATTTT.

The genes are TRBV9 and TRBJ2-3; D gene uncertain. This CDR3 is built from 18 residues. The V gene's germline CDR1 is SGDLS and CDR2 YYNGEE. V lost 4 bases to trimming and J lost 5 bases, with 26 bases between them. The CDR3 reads CASSPSSLGPSWLDTQYF. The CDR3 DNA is TGTGCCAGCAGCCCAAGCAGCCTAGGACCGTCATGGTTAGATACGCAGTATTTT.

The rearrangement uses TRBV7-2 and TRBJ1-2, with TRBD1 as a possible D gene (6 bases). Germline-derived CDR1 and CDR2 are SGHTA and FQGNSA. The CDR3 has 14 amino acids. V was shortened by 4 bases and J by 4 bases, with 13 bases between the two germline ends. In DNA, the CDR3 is TGTGCCAGCAGCTCTCTCAGGGGTGCCTATGGCTACACCTTC. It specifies CASSSLRGAYGYTF.